This section outlines one TCR beta chain sequence together with its context. What it binds is unknown. The sequencing template was cDNA reverse transcribed from extracted RNA. The repertoire was sequenced with immunoSEQ multiplex PCR; TCRdb's copy has only in-frame clones and lacks some. The sample yields around 270,000 clones, roughly 64% seen once. Treatment of the sample: oral pan-JAK inhibitor, 5-10 mg twice daily. This sample is part of a study of CD8+ T cells in alopecia areata. About the research overall: Tofacitinib administration persisted for 6 to 18 months, succeeded by 6 months off drug.

Regarding the study as a whole: Tofacitinib significantly reduced both scalp clonality and expanded CD8+ clones among the top 100. Scalp and blood samples kept many expanded lesional clones throughout tofacitinib.

This CDR3 is built from 14 residues. V lost 1 base and J lost 5; bases outside the gene matches: 2. The germline gives CDR1 LGHNA, CDR2 YSLEER. This clonotype was obtained from a human donor with alopecia areata. The chain couples TRBV4-3 to TRBJ1-2; 9 positions match TRBD1. Specimen: CD4+ T cells sorted from blood, collected at week 24, from a patient treated with tofacitinib. The CDR3 here is CASSQGDRAYGYTF. CDR3 nucleotides: TGCGCCAGCAGCCAAGGGGACAGGGCTTATGGCTACACCTTC.